Each of the 7 T cell receptor beta chains below was sequenced from the same sample in a study of T cell repertoires in cytomegalovirus infection. MiXCR, run by TCRdb on the reads, gives a single entry per CDR3 protein. The sample carries approximately 300,000 distinct CDR3 sequences, roughly 28% recorded once. The antigens of these receptors remain unknown. This specimen consisted of cultured PBMCs, obtained from culture after CMV antigen stimulation. These TCRs come from a human donor in good health (CMV status not recorded). Some clones in this sample may be carry-over from other donors' samples.

This clonotype was detected only once. The chain has TRBV6-6 and TRBJ1-1; D remains ambiguous. The CDR3 loop spans 14 amino acids. Germline values: CDR1 MNHNY, CDR2 SVGAGI (reference sequence). V lost 6 bases, J lost 1 base, and 12 bases lay in between. The CDR3 coding sequence is TGTGCCAGCAGACAGCGTTCGGGGAACACTGAAGCTTTCTTT. It yields the protein CASRQRSGNTEAFF.

The chain joins TRBV6-1 to TRBJ1-1; unclear D gene. V dropped 5 bases and J dropped 8 bases, with 12 bases sitting between them. The CDR3 has 12 residues. The germline V gene has CDR1 MNHNS and CDR2 SASEGT. The CDR3 reads CASSYGRPEAFF. The CDR3 DNA reads as TGTGCCAGCAGTTACGGACGTCCCGAAGCTTTCTTT.

The genes are TRBV6-1 and TRBJ1-1, with a weak D call TRBD1 (5 bases). Between the trimmed V and J ends, which lost 2 bases and 2 bases, there was a span of 9 bases. This CDR3 spans 14 amino acids. The V gene's germline CDR1 is MNHNS and CDR2 SASEGT. DNA for the CDR3: TGTGCCAGCAGTGAATGGGGGGGAAACACTGAAGCTTTCTTT. Protein product: CASSEWGGNTEAFF.

This clonotype has a handful of counts. J is TRBJ2-3 and V is TRBV7-3; 7 bases fit TRBD1. Germline lookup yields CDR1 SGHTA and CDR2 FQGTGA. V trimming: 2 bases; J trimming: 5 bases; junction bases outside the gene matches: 10. The CDR3 runs to 16 residues. CDR3 nucleotide sequence: TGTGCCAGCAGCTTAGGCGGATCAGGGGGAATAGATACGCAGTATTTT. The encoded protein is CASSLGGSGGIDTQYF.

The chain combines TRBV27 with TRBJ1-5, with TRBD1 as a possible D gene (5 bases). Germline-derived CDR1 and CDR2 are MNHEY and SMNVEV (reference sequence). Trimming removed 0 bases at V and 6 bases at J, with 12 bases between. CDR3 length: 15 amino acids. Here the CDR3 reads CASSLSRQKGQPQHF. CDR3 sequence (DNA): TGTGCCAGCAGTTTATCGAGACAGAAGGGTCAGCCCCAGCATTTT.

In the case of this clonotype: One junction end does not reproduce the germline sequence, and a read error may be involved. The chain is built from TRBV27 and TRBJ2-5; 11 nucleotides line up with TRBD2. Germline lookup yields CDR1 MNHEY and CDR2 SMNVEV (reference sequence). This CDR3 spans 15 amino acids. DNA for the CDR3: TGTGCCAGCAGTTCTAGCGGGGGGTACCAAGAGACCAAGTACTTC. Protein: CASSSSGGYQETKYF.

The rearrangement links TRBV5-4 to TRBJ2-5; D may correspond to TRBD1 or TRBD2 (5 bases each). Between the trimmed V and J ends, which lost 1 base and 5 bases, there was a span of 15 bases. The germline CDR1 and CDR2 sequences are SGHNT and YYREEE (reference sequence). This CDR3 has 15 residues. CDR3 nucleotide sequence: TGTGCCAGCAGCTTGCTGGGGGACCCCGAGGAGACCCAGTACTTC. This sequence encodes CASSLLGDPEETQYF.